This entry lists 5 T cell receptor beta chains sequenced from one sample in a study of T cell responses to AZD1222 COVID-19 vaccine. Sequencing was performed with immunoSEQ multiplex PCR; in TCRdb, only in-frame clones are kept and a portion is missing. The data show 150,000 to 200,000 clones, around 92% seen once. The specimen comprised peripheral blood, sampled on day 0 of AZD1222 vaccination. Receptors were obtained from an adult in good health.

CDR3 nucleotides: TGTGCCAGCAGTCTGGGGGCGCGGGTCTATGGCTACACCTTC. This translates into CASSLGARVYGYTF. This chain joins TRBV28 and TRBJ1-2; D is possibly TRBD1 (6 bases). Germline V gene data show CDR1 as MDHEN and CDR2 as SYDVKM. This CDR3 comprises 14 residues. Trimming shortened V by 5 bases and J by 4 bases, and 14 bases separated the two germline ends.

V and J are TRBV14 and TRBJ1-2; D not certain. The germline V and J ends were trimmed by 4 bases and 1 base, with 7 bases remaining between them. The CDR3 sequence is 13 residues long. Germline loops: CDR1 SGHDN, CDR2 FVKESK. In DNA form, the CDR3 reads TGTGCCAGCAGCCCAGCAATTAACTATGGCTACACCTTC. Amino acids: CASSPAINYGYTF.

The CDR3 DNA sequence: TGTGCCAGCACCGAACTAGCGGGGACTAGCACAGATACGCAGTATTTT. Translated, it gives CASTELAGTSTDTQYF. The chain employs TRBV5-4 and TRBJ2-3; 10 nucleotides line up with TRBD2. Germline-derived CDR1 and CDR2 are SGHNT and YYREEE (reference sequence). The J segment lost 0 bases and the V segment lost 6 bases, leaving 7 bases of the junction unmatched. The CDR3 extends over 16 amino acids.

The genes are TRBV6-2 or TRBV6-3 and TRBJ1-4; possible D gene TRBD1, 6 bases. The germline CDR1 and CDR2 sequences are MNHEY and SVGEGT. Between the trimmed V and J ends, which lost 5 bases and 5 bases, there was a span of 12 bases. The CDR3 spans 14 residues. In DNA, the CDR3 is TGTGCCAGCAGTCCAGGGGTCCAGAATGAAAAACTGTTTTTT. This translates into CASSPGVQNEKLFF.

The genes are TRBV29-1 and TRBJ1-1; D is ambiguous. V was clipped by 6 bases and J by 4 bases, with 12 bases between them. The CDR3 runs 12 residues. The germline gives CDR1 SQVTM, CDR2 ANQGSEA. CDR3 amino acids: CSVEEPGTEAFF. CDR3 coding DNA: TGCAGCGTCGAGGAGCCGGGCACTGAAGCTTTCTTT.